This TCR beta chain is from a study of T cell responses to AZD1222 COVID-19 vaccine. Study-level findings and limits: Two AZD1222 doses significantly raised spike-specific TCR breadth and depth over controls. White British people made up most donors, females outnumbered males, and clonal diversity was possibly underestimated.

This table comes from immunoSEQ multiplex PCR, and its TCRdb copy is limited to in-frame clones, with some not included. The data show about 200,000 clones, 85% to 95% seen once. As to this clone: Its cognate antigen is unknown.

The CDR3 loop spans 18 amino acids. Trimming cost V 4 bases and J 5 bases; bases outside gene matches: 15. The V gene's germline CDR1 is MGHRA and CDR2 YSYEKL. This sequence originates from an adult who received the AZD1222 COVID-19 vaccine. The chain uses TRBV4-1 and TRBJ2-5, with TRBD2 matching over 11 bases. This specimen consisted of peripheral blood, obtained 28 days after the second AZD1222 dose. The chain's CDR3 is CASSPGTSGKTVGETQYF. The CDR3 coding sequence is TGCGCCAGCAGCCCCGGGACTAGCGGAAAAACAGTCGGGGAGACCCAGTACTTC.